These T cell receptor beta chains were read from a single sample in a study of blood T cell repertoires in COVID-19. Here immunoSEQ multiplex PCR was the method, and the copy in TCRdb shows in-frame clones only, minus some. The sample gives 85,000 to 130,000 clones, 80% to 95% of which show up once; 5% to 7% is in the top ten. Sequenced: peripheral blood. The receptors were gathered from a man between 65 and 85 years old with acute or convalescent COVID-19. The CDR3 runs from the conserved cysteine through the conserved F or W.

V gene: TRBV9; CDR3 protein: CASSVASGTRDTQYF
V gene: TRBV5-4; CDR3 protein: CASSIGQGWDEQYF
V gene: TRBV7-2; CDR3 protein: CASSPGTENYGYTF
V gene: TRBV18; CDR3 protein: CASSPGLAGNNEQFF
V gene: TRBV19; CDR3 protein: CASSSWDRAAEQYF
V gene: TRBV14; CDR3 protein: CASSQERSSYNSPLHF
V gene: TRBV6-1; CDR3 protein: CASSGAGDWSNQPQHF
V gene: TRBV11-3; CDR3 protein: CASSRGGSNYEQYF
V gene: TRBV18; CDR3 protein: CASSPDFNQPQHF
V gene: TRBV6-2/TRBV6-3; CDR3 protein: CASSLTSGSNEQFF
V gene: TRBV2; CDR3 protein: CASSDTGGYEKLFF
V gene: TRBV27; CDR3 protein: CASSPTGHQAFF
V gene: TRBV18; CDR3 protein: CASSPYRDTGNTIYF
V gene: TRBV20-1; CDR3 protein: CSASLGLGHYYNEQFF
V gene: TRBV28; CDR3 protein: CASRRDREKPQHF
V gene: TRBV7-9; CDR3 protein: CASSLEFLEAEAFF
V gene: TRBV24-1; CDR3 protein: CATSGPSLWGRDTGELFF
V gene: TRBV27; CDR3 protein: CASSYSGSGNTIYF
V gene: TRBV19; CDR3 protein: CASSNPGVGGNTEAFF
V gene: TRBV25-1; CDR3 protein: CASSEGTGGNQPQHF
V gene: TRBV19; CDR3 protein: CASRRDSVSGANVLTF
V gene: TRBV7-2; CDR3 protein: CASSLQGTGSTEAFF
V gene: TRBV11-2; CDR3 protein: CASSPLLGRTTGELFF
V gene: TRBV3-1/TRBV3-2; CDR3 protein: CASSLCLTSPYEQYF
V gene: TRBV7-9; CDR3 protein: CASSATSDTQYF
V gene: TRBV5-1; CDR3 protein: CASSQTGTGNYEQYF
V gene: TRBV24-1; CDR3 protein: CATSAEDKNYGYTF
V gene: TRBV5-1; CDR3 protein: CASSYTGADGYTF
V gene: TRBV11-1; CDR3 protein: CASSWTSGGVYEQYF
V gene: TRBV30; CDR3 protein: CAGDRGLNTEAFF
V gene: TRBV10-3; CDR3 protein: CATRASGINNEQFF
V gene: TRBV21-1; CDR3 protein: CASSKAVNTEAFF
V gene: TRBV28; CDR3 protein: CAVRHRPNTGELFF
V gene: TRBV4-1; CDR3 protein: CASSPQEGQPQHF
V gene: TRBV10-2; CDR3 protein: CASRIFGGELNEQFF
V gene: TRBV7-2; CDR3 protein: CASSFTRVSEAFF
V gene: TRBV28; CDR3 protein: CASSRFADTQYF
V gene: TRBV9; CDR3 protein: CASSVGLAGGKDTQYF
V gene: TRBV7-9; CDR3 protein: CASSLTDNEQFF
V gene: TRBV7-6; CDR3 protein: CASSLGQGVYNEQFF
V gene: TRBV6-5; CDR3 protein: CASSYSYRNTEAFF
V gene: TRBV11-2; CDR3 protein: CASSSQGYEQYF
V gene: TRBV5-6; CDR3 protein: CASSLDRTDTQYF
V gene: TRBV11-2; CDR3 protein: CASSLVGLGGGEKLFF
V gene: TRBV6-5; CDR3 protein: CAVRTGGTYEQYF
V gene: TRBV2; CDR3 protein: CASSGGTTDTQYF
V gene: TRBV5-4; CDR3 protein: CASSLRQGARTNEKLFF
V gene: TRBV10-3; CDR3 protein: CAISDQQVAYEQYF
V gene: TRBV7-9; CDR3 protein: CASSLAGDGGNTIYF
V gene: TRBV19; CDR3 protein: CASSTPRLAGYTGELFF
V gene: TRBV19; CDR3 protein: CASKVVLSGNTIYF
V gene: TRBV11-2; CDR3 protein: CASSTGQGIFYEQYF
V gene: TRBV28; CDR3 protein: CASSFPSTGTIYF
V gene: TRBV30; CDR3 protein: CAWSVKGQGGPQFNSPLHF